This T cell receptor (beta chain) was sequenced during a study of T cell responses to AZD1222 COVID-19 vaccine. The protocol was immunoSEQ multiplex PCR, while the TCRdb copy is restricted to in-frame clones and leaves out a portion. The data show about 200,000 clones, approximately 94% seen once. As to this clone: The antigen remains unidentified.

Notes on the study in general: Possibly, clonal diversity was underestimated; donors were largely white British and included more females. Dominant CD4 TCR responses targeted spike regions 160-218 and 743-854. Every sample of the repertoires postdated the peak T cell response.

The specimen comprised peripheral blood, sampled 28 days after the second AZD1222 dose. This sequence was found in an adult who received the AZD1222 COVID-19 vaccine.

The CDR3 reads CASSESRGFRAGNTIYF. The CDR3 DNA sequence: TGTGCCAGCAGTGAATCCCGGGGTTTCAGGGCAGGAAACACCATATATTTT. The chain joins TRBV2 to TRBJ1-3, with a possible D match to TRBD1 (5 bases). The germline V gene encodes CDR1 SNHLY and CDR2 FYNNEI. The V end was cut by 2 bases, the J end by 4 bases, with 18 bases between. This CDR3 is 17 amino acids long. The variable domain in full, completed from reference TRBV2 and TRBJ1-3, reads EPEVTQTPSHQVTQMGQEVILRCVPISNHLYFYWYRQILGQKVEFLVSFYNNEISEKSEIFDDQFSVERPDGSNFTLKIRSTKLEDSAMYFCASSESRGFRAGNTIYFGEGSWLTVV.